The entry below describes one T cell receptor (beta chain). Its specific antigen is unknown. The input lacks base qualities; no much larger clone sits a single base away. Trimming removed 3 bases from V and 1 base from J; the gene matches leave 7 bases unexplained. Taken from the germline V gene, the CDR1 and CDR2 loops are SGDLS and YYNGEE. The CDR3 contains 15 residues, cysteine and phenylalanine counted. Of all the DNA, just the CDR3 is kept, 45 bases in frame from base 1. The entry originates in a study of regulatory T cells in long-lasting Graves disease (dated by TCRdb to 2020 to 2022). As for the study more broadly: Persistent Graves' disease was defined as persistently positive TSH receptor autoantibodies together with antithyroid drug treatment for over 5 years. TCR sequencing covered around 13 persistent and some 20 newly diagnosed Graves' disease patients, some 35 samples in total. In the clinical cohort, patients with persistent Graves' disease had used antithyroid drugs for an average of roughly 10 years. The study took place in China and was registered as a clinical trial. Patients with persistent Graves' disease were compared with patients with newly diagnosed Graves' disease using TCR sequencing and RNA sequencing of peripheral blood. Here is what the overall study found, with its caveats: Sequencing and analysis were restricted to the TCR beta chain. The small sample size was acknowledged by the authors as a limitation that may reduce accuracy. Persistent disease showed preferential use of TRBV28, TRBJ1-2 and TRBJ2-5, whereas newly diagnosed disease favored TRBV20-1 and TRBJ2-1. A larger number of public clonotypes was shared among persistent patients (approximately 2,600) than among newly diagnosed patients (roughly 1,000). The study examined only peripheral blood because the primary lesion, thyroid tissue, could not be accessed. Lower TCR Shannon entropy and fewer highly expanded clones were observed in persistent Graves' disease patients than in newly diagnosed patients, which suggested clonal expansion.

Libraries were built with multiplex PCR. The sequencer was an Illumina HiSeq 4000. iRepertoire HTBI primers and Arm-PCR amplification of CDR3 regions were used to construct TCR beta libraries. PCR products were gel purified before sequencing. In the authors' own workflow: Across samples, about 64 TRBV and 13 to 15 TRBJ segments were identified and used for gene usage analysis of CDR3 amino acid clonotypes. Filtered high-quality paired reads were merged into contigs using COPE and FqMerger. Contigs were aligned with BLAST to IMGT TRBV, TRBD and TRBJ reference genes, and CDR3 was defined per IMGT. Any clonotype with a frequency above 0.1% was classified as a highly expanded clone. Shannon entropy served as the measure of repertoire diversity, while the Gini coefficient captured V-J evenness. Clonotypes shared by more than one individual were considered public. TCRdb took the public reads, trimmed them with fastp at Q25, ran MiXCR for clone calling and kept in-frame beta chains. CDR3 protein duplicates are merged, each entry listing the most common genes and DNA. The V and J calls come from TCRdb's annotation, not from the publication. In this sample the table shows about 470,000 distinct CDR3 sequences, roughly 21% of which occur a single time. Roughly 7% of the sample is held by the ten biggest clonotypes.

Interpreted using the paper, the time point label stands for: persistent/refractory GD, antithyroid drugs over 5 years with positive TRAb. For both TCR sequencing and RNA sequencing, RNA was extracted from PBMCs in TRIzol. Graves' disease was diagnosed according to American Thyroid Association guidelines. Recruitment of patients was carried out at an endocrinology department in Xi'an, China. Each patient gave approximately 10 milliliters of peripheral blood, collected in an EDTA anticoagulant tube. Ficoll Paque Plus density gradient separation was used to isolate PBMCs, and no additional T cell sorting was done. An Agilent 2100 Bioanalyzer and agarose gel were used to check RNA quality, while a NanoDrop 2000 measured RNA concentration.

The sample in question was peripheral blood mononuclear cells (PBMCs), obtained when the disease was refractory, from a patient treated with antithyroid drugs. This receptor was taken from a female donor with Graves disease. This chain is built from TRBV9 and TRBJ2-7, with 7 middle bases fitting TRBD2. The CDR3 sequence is CASSAGLDVSYEQYF. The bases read TGTGCCAGCAGCGCAGGACTAGACGTTTCCTACGAGCAGTACTTC.